These 18 T cell receptor beta chains came from one sample sequenced in a study of tumor-infiltrating lymphocytes in localized non-small cell lung cancer. Produced via immunoSEQ multiplex PCR; TCRdb's table is partial and in-frame only. The sample consists of about 12,000 clones, under 90% of them appearing once. Sequencing used lung tumor tissue. The receptors shown here come from a human donor with non-small cell lung cancer.

The J gene is TRBJ2-1, the V gene TRBV2; 11 bases agree with TRBD2. The V gene's germline CDR1 is SNHLY and CDR2 FYNNEI. J was trimmed by 6 bases and V by 6 bases; bases with no gene match: 7. The CDR3 sequence is 15 residues long. The CDR3 nucleotides are TGTGCCAGCAGGAGTCCCGGGACTAGCGGCAATGAGCAGTTCTTC. As protein: CASRSPGTSGNEQFF.

The chain couples TRBV7-2 to TRBJ2-1; the match to TRBD2 covers 7 bases. The germline gives CDR1 SGHTA, CDR2 FQGNSA. Trimming removed 0 bases from V and 7 bases from J; junction bases left unmatched: 3. The CDR3 is made up of 14 amino acids. CDR3 sequence: CASSLAGGLNEQFF. DNA for the CDR3: TGTGCCAGCAGCTTAGCGGGAGGGCTGAATGAGCAGTTCTTC. Full variable domain (rest looked up from reference TRBV7-2 and TRBJ2-1): GAGVSQSPSNKVTEKGKDVELRCDPISGHTALYWYRQSLGQGLEFLIYFQGNSAPDKSGLPSDRFSAERTGGSVSTLTIQRTQQEDSAVYLCASSLAGGLNEQFFGPGTRLTVL.

This chain links TRBV5-1 with TRBJ2-5; either TRBD1 or TRBD2 may fit D (5 bases each). Germline CDR1 SGHRS, CDR2 YFSETQ. CDR3 length: 15 amino acids. V lost 4 bases to trimming and J lost 1 base, with 14 bases between them. The CDR3 coding sequence is TGCGCCAGCAGCCCCTGGACGGGGCCCCAAGAGACCCAGTACTTC. Residues: CASSPWTGPQETQYF.

CDR3 coding DNA: TGTGCCAGCAGTGAATGTGTAGGGGTCCGCACAGATACGCAGTATTTT. Its translation: CASSECVGVRTDTQYF. The genes are TRBV25-1 and TRBJ2-3; tentative D call: TRBD1 (5 bases). CDR3 length: 16 amino acids. Trimming pared 1 base from V and 1 base from J, leaving 12 bases between. Germline V gene data show CDR1 as MGHDK and CDR2 as SYGVNS.

The chain has TRBV15 and TRBJ2-1, with D perhaps TRBD1 (6 bases). Germline V lookup: CDR1 LNHNV, CDR2 YYDKDF (reference sequence). V was trimmed by 5 bases and J by 0 bases, leaving 17 bases between them. This CDR3 contains 17 residues. The CDR3 protein is CATSHQGTGSSYNEQFF. The CDR3 DNA reads as TGTGCCACCAGCCATCAGGGGACGGGGAGCTCCTACAATGAGCAGTTCTTC. Using reference TRBV15 and TRBJ2-1 for the parts outside the CDR3, the full variable domain is DAMVIQNPRYQVTQFGKPVTLSCSQTLNHNVMYWYQQKSSQAPKLLFHYYDKDFNNEADTPDNFQSRRPNTSFCFLDIRSPGLGDTAMYLCATSHQGTGSSYNEQFFGPGTRLTVL.

V gene TRBV11-2 combines with J gene TRBJ2-7; D is possibly TRBD2 (6 bases). Trimming took off 4 bases at V and 3 bases at J, with 16 bases between the two ends. The germline CDR1 and CDR2 sequences are SGHAT and FQNNGV. This CDR3 spans 15 amino acids. Written as DNA, the CDR3 is TGTGCCAGCAGCTCGCCGCGGGACTCCGTCTACGAGCAGTACTTC. It is translated as CASSSPRDSVYEQYF.

The genes are TRBV29-1 and TRBJ2-3, with D possibly TRBD2 on 5 matching bases. This CDR3 has 16 amino acids. V was shortened by 6 bases and J by 3 bases, with 22 bases between the two germline ends. Germline V CDR1 and CDR2: SQVTM, ANQGSEA. CDR3 residues: CSVGGLGKTRTDTQYF. The CDR3 DNA sequence: TGCAGCGTCGGAGGCTTGGGGAAGACGCGGACAGATACGCAGTATTTT.

The chain recombines TRBV19 with TRBJ1-3; unclear D gene. This CDR3 has 15 amino acids. Germline values: CDR1 LNHDA, CDR2 SQIVND (reference sequence). Deletions cut 3 bases from V and 0 bases from J, with 9 bases between. The CDR3 sequence is CASSISRISGNTIYF. The CDR3 DNA reads TGTGCCAGTAGTATCTCCCGAATCTCTGGAAACACCATATATTTT.

The gene calls are TRBV6-1 and TRBJ2-2; possibly TRBD1 or TRBD2 for D (6 bases each). The ends were cut back, 4 bases at V and 5 bases at J, with 14 bases in the middle. CDR3 length equals 15 residues. Germline assignment: CDR1 MNHNS and CDR2 SASEGT. This CDR3 reads CASSVGIGGTGELFF. CDR3 coding DNA: TGTGCCAGCAGTGTCGGGATAGGGGGGACCGGGGAGCTGTTTTTT.

This clone showed up just once. The chain employs TRBV28 and TRBJ1-4; D is possibly TRBD1 (5 bases). Trimming shortened V by 1 base and J by 7 bases, and 13 bases separated the two germline ends. The CDR3 loop spans 15 amino acids. Germline V gene sequence: CDR1 MDHEN, CDR2 SYDVKM. The CDR3 sequence: CASSLSQGPSEKLFF. In nucleotides, the CDR3 is TGTGCCAGCAGTTTATCCCAGGGACCCAGTGAAAAACTGTTTTTT.

The V call is TRBV18, the J call TRBJ1-1; D is uncertain. Trimming pared 7 bases from V and 6 bases from J, leaving 12 bases between. CDR3 length equals 12 residues. Germline CDR1 KGHSH, CDR2 LQKENI. CDR3 residues: CASCSNVAEAFF. DNA of the CDR3: TGTGCCAGCTGCTCTAACGTGGCTGAAGCTTTCTTT. Complete variable domain (other parts from reference TRBV18 and TRBJ1-1): NAGVMQNPRHLVRRRGQEARLRCSPMKGHSHVYWYRQLPEEGLKFMVYLQKENIIDESGMPKERFSAEFPKEGPSILRIQQVVRGDSAAYFCASCSNVAEAFFGQGTRLTVV.

This clone has only one observation. The chain is built from TRBV19 and TRBJ1-5; D unclear. Looked up from germline, CDR1 is LNHDA and CDR2 is SQIVND (reference sequence). Deletions cut 6 bases from V and 2 bases from J, with 11 bases between. The length of the CDR3 is 14 residues. The CDR3, as DNA: TGTGCCAGTAGGGCCATCGATGGCAATCAGCCCCAGCATTTT. It encodes CASRAIDGNQPQHF.

This clone was seen just once. This chain joins TRBV4-1 and TRBJ1-4; D remains unclear. CDR3 length: 15 amino acids. Germline CDR1 reads MGHRA; CDR2 reads YSYEKL. V was shortened by 3 bases and J by 0 bases, with 8 bases between the two germline ends. Written as DNA, the CDR3 is TGCGCCAGCAGCCAGCAGCGCTCAACTAATGAAAAACTGTTTTTT. Its translation is CASSQQRSTNEKLFF.

This chain uses TRBV10-3 with TRBJ2-6; D assignment may be TRBD1 or TRBD2 (5 bases each). Per the germline V gene, CDR1 is ENHRY and CDR2 is SYGVKD. The CDR3 loop spans 17 amino acids. The V and J ends lost 2 bases and 0 bases respectively, with 11 bases between them. The CDR3, as DNA: TGTGCCATCAGTGAGCTAAGGGACGGCTCTGGGGCCAACGTCCTGACTTTC. Amino acid sequence: CAISELRDGSGANVLTF.

The chain is built from TRBV5-6 and TRBJ2-7, with TRBD1 identical over 8 bases. Germline V CDR1 and CDR2: SGHDT, YYEEEE. The CDR3 spans 14 residues. Trimming removed 4 bases from V and 5 bases from J; junction bases left unmatched: 8. Here the CDR3 DNA reads TGTGCCAGCAGCGCCGGGACAGGAAGCGACGAGCAGTACTTC. Translating gives CASSAGTGSDEQYF. Together with reference TRBV5-6 and TRBJ2-7, the CDR3 gives the full variable domain: DAGVTQSPTHLIKTRGQQVTLRCSPKSGHDTVSWYQQALGQGPQFIFQYYEEEERQRGNFPDRFSGHQFPNYSSELNVNALLLGDSALYLCASSAGTGSDEQYFGPGTRLTVT.

DNA for the CDR3: TGTGCCAGCAGCTTAGCGCTAGCGGGAGACTCCTTCTCCTACGAGCAGTACTTC. Translated, it gives CASSLALAGDSFSYEQYF. J is TRBJ2-7 and V is TRBV7-2; 10 nucleotides agree with TRBD2. The CDR3 runs 18 residues. CDR1 and CDR2 from the germline V gene are SGHTA and FQGNSA. V lost 0 bases and J lost 0; bases outside the gene matches: 8.

J is TRBJ2-1 and V is TRBV7-6; 7 bases are a match to TRBD2. The CDR3 runs to 15 residues. V lost 5 bases and J lost 4; bases outside the gene matches: 8. The germline V gene has CDR1 SGHVS and CDR2 FNYEAQ. The CDR3 sequence is CASSRSGGPYNEQFF. The CDR3 DNA follows: TGTGCCAGCAGCCGCTCGGGAGGCCCTTACAATGAGCAGTTCTTC.

In this sample, this clone turned up a few times. The rearrangement uses TRBV5-1 and TRBJ2-1; the match to TRBD1 covers 7 bases. Germline CDR1 is SGHRS and CDR2 is YFSETQ. The CDR3 spans 15 residues. J gave up 3 bases and V 0 bases, and 3 bases lay outside the gene matches. Written as DNA, the CDR3 is TGCGCCAGCAGCTTGGTACAGGGGATCTACAATGAGCAGTTCTTC. Protein sequence: CASSLVQGIYNEQFF.